Listed here are 19 T cell receptor beta chains from one sample, sequenced in a study of T-cell reconstitution after alpha-beta-depleted transplantation in children. A TCRbeta library incorporating unique molecular identifiers was prepared. MiXCR, run by TCRdb on the PCR reads, gives a single entry per CDR3 protein. Of 700,000 to 950,000 distinct CDR3 sequences in the sample, under 20% were seen once. The sample here was PBMCs, mostly from graft donor cells, taken 360 days after TCRalphabeta/CD19-depleted stem cell transplant. These receptors were taken from a male patient younger than 18 who had a stem cell transplant for acute lymphoblastic leukemia, so the T cells may come from the graft donor.

This clonotype came up a few times. The V gene is TRBV5-6, the J gene TRBJ2-7, with D perhaps matching TRBD1 (6 bases). The CDR3 has 15 amino acids. The V and J ends lost 3 bases and 5 bases respectively, with 18 bases between them. The V gene's germline CDR1 is SGHDT and CDR2 YYEEEE. The DNA of the CDR3 is TGTGCCAGCAGCTCATACCACAGGGAGCCCAACGAGCAGTACTTC. It yields the protein CASSSYHREPNEQYF.

V and J are TRBV3-1 and TRBJ2-7; 8 bases align to TRBD2. V lost 4 bases to trimming and J lost 4 bases; unmatched junction nucleotides: 6. The CDR3 has 14 amino acids. CDR1 and CDR2 (germline): LGHDT, YNNKEL (reference sequence). The DNA of the CDR3 is TGTGCCAGCAGCCTAAGCGGGAGATGGTACGAGCAGTACTTC. The encoded protein is CASSLSGRWYEQYF.

In its sample, this clonotype was seen many times. The rearrangement uses TRBV20-1 and TRBJ2-7; 8 bases are shared with TRBD1. The CDR3 is 15 amino acids. The germline CDR1 and CDR2 sequences are DFQATT and SNEGSKA (reference sequence). V shed 8 bases, J shed 2 bases, and the junction held 14 bases outside the gene matches. The CDR3, as DNA: TGCAGTCTCACTCTCCGGGACAGGCGGCCCTACGAGCAGTACTTC. It translates to CSLTLRDRRPYEQYF.

This chain uses TRBV7-6 with TRBJ2-3; D unresolved. The CDR3 sequence is 14 residues long. Germline CDR1 is SGHVS and CDR2 is FNYEAQ. The V gene lost 3 bases and the J gene lost 0 bases, with 7 bases spanning the gap. The CDR3, as DNA: TGTGCCAGCAGCTTCTACCTTAGCACAGATACGCAGTATTTT. This sequence encodes CASSFYLSTDTQYF.

The sample holds a few counts of this clonotype. CDR3 sequence: CASSPSAGAGETQYF. The CDR3 nucleotides are TGTGCCAGCAGCCCCTCAGCGGGAGCGGGGGAGACCCAGTACTTC. This rearrangement joins TRBV6-1 to TRBJ2-5; 8 bases line up with TRBD2. J lost 5 bases, V lost 6 bases, and 11 bases had no gene match. This CDR3 region has 15 residues. Germline CDR1 is MNHNS and CDR2 is SASEGT.

For this clonotype: A much larger clone is a single base away; this may be a read error. V gene TRBV3-1 combines with J gene TRBJ2-3; D may be TRBD2 (6 bases). In germline, CDR1 is LGHDT, CDR2 YNNKEL (reference sequence). This CDR3 has 17 amino acids. The CDR3 sequence is CTSSQEISGLSTDTQYF. The CDR3, as DNA: TGTACCAGCAGCCAGGAAATCAGCGGGCTAAGCACAGATACGCAGTATTTT.

The rearrangement joins TRBV12-3 or TRBV12-4 to TRBJ2-5; no reliable D call. This CDR3 region has 14 residues. Trimming removed 7 bases at V and 1 base at J, with 13 bases between. CDR3 nucleotides: TGTGCCAGCACCCAGGTGTTCCCCCAAGAGACCCAGTACTTC. This translates into CASTQVFPQETQYF.

This clonotype showed up just a few times. The chain has TRBV6-5 and TRBJ2-7, with D perhaps matching TRBD1 (6 bases). V gave up 4 bases and J gave up 3 bases, with 10 bases separating them. Germline CDR1 is MNHEY and CDR2 is SVGAGI. The CDR3 is 13 amino acids. The CDR3 DNA reads TGTGCCAGCAGTTCCGGACAGCACTACGAGCAGTACTTC. Translated: CASSSGQHYEQYF.

This clonotype was counted ten times or more. The chain couples TRBV5-1 to TRBJ1-5; a possible D gene is TRBD1 (5 bases). The ends were cut back, 7 bases at V and 9 bases at J, with 17 bases in the middle. In germline, CDR1 is SGHRS, CDR2 YFSETQ. The CDR3 spans 13 residues. The CDR3 nucleotides are TGCGCCAGCCGAACGGACTCGGGGCCGCCCCAGCATTTT. Its protein product is CASRTDSGPPQHF. Supplemented by reference TRBV5-1 and TRBJ1-5, the full variable domain reads KAGVTQTPRYLIKTRGQQVTLSCSPISGHRSVSWYQQTPGQGLQFLFEYFSETQRNKGNFPGRFSGRQFSNSRSEMNVSTLELGDSALYLCASRTDSGPPQHFGDGTRLSIL.

This clonotype was recorded a few times. The chain combines TRBV6-5 with TRBJ2-3, with 7 nucleotides matching TRBD2. The germline CDR1 and CDR2 sequences are MNHEY and SVGAGI. Trimming took 0 bases from V and 2 from J; bases not matched to a gene: 2. The CDR3 contains 15 residues. The CDR3 nucleotides are TGTGCCAGCAGTTACTCCCTAGCGGCCACAGATACGCAGTATTTT. It yields the protein CASSYSLAATDTQYF.

This clonotype was observed a few times. The rearrangement uses TRBV7-7 and TRBJ2-2; no firm D call. This CDR3 contains 15 residues. The V gene lost 0 bases and the J gene lost 2 bases, with 7 bases spanning the gap. Germline lookup yields CDR1 SSHAT and CDR2 FNYEAQ (reference sequence). In DNA, the CDR3 is TGTGCCAGCAGCTTAGCGCAGCCCAACACCGGGGAGCTGTTTTTT. Protein product: CASSLAQPNTGELFF.

V usage is TRBV7-2 and J usage is TRBJ2-2, with 10 bases matching TRBD2. The germline V gene encodes CDR1 SGHTA and CDR2 FQGNSA. This CDR3 region has 16 residues. With 2 bases clipped from V and 1 base from J, the junction kept 1 base outside the gene matches. Written as DNA, the CDR3 is TGTGCCAGCAGCTTATGGACTAGCGGGAACACCGGGGAGCTGTTTTTT. Translating gives CASSLWTSGNTGELFF.

V is TRBV29-1 and J is TRBJ2-2; 14 bases are a match to TRBD2. CDR3 length: 14 residues. The junction had 3 bases not matched to a gene; V was cut back by 5 bases and J by 7 bases. Germline CDR1 is SQVTM and CDR2 is ANQGSEA. The CDR3: CSVYGTSGSGELFF. The CDR3 bases are TGCAGCGTTTACGGGACTAGCGGGAGCGGGGAGCTGTTTTTT.

The chain recombines TRBV28 with TRBJ2-7; either TRBD1 or TRBD2 may fit D (5 bases each). V was shortened by 8 bases and J by 2 bases, with 16 bases between the two germline ends. The length of the CDR3 is 14 residues. Looked up from germline, CDR1 is MDHEN and CDR2 is SYDVKM. The CDR3 protein is CASSPIGAPYEQYF. The CDR3 coding sequence is TGTGCCAGCTCCCCAATCGGGGCACCCTACGAGCAGTACTTC.

There are a few counts of this clonotype. The rearrangement uses TRBV7-3 and TRBJ2-6, with D perhaps matching TRBD1 or TRBD2 (5 bases each). Germline V gene sequence: CDR1 SGHTA, CDR2 FQGTGA. V lost 3 bases and J lost 2, with 8 bases in between. This CDR3 spans 15 amino acids. The CDR3 DNA sequence: TGTGCCAGCAGCTTTCAGGGACCTGGGGCCAACGTCCTGACTTTC. Amino acid sequence: CASSFQGPGANVLTF.

CDR3 sequence: CASSLLPGLYNEQFF. The CDR3 DNA follows: TGTGCCAGCAGCTTGTTGCCGGGACTATACAATGAGCAGTTCTTC. J is TRBJ2-1 and V is TRBV5-8, with TRBD2 matching 7 bases. Unmatched junction bases numbered 5, after V lost 1 base and J lost 4 bases. The CDR3 extends over 15 amino acids. The germline gives CDR1 SGHTS, CDR2 YDEGEE.

The chain employs TRBV29-1 and TRBJ2-7; 8 positions match TRBD1. This CDR3 is built from 16 residues. Germline CDR1 is SQVTM and CDR2 is ANQGSEA. V gave up 6 bases and J gave up 0 bases; unmatched junction bases: 13. The CDR3 DNA sequence: TGCAGCGTGACCGAAGCCGGGACAGGTGTCTCCTACGAGCAGTACTTC. Residues: CSVTEAGTGVSYEQYF.

This clonotype showed up many times. The chain has TRBV10-3 and TRBJ2-1; 14 bases line up with TRBD2. The CDR3 totals 15 residues. Germline-derived CDR1 and CDR2 are ENHRY and SYGVKD. V gave up 6 bases and J gave up 7 bases; unmatched junction bases: 5. For the CDR3, the DNA is TGTGCCATCAGCGGCGGGACTAGCGGGAGTAATGAGCAGTTCTTC. Translation gives CAISGGTSGSNEQFF.

The rearrangement links TRBV20-1 to TRBJ2-3; 8 bases line up with TRBD2. The CDR3 consists of 15 residues. With V trimmed by 3 bases and J by 5 bases, 10 bases remained unmatched. CDR1 is DFQATT, CDR2 SNEGSKA, per germline (reference sequence). The CDR3 nucleotides read TGCAGTGCTAGCGGGAGGGAAAGGGGTGGAGATACGCAGTATTTT. This translates into CSASGRERGGDTQYF.